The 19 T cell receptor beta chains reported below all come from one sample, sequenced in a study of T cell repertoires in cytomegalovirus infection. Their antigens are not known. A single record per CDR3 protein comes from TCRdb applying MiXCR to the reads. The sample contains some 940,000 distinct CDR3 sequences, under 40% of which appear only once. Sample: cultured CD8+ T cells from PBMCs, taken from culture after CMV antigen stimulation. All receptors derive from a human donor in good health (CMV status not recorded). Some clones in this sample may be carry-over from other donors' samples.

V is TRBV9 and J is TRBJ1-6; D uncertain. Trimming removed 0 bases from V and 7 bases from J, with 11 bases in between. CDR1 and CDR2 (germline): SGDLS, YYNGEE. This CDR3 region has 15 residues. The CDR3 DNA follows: TGTGCCAGCAGCGTAGAAGGGTCCGGGAATTCACCCCTCCACTTT. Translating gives CASSVEGSGNSPLHF. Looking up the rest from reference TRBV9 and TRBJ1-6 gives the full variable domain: DSGVTQTPKHLITATGQRVTLRCSPRSGDLSVYWYQQSLDQGLQFLIQYYNGEERAKGNILERFSAQQFPDLHSELNLSSLELGDSALYFCASSVEGSGNSPLHFGNGTRLTVT.

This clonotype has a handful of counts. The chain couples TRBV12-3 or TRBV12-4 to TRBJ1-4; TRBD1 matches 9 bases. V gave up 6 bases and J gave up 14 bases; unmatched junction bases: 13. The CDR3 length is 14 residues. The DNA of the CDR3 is TGTGCCAGCAGAGTTACTCGACAGGGGGAGGATCTGTTTTTT. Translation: CASRVTRQGEDLFF.

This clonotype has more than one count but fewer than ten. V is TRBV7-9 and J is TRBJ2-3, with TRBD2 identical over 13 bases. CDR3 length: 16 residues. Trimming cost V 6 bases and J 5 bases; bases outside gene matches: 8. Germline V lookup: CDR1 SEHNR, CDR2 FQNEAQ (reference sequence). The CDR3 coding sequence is TGTGCCAGCAGGCCTACTAGCGGGGGGGCTAGAGATACGCAGTATTTT. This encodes CASRPTSGGARDTQYF.

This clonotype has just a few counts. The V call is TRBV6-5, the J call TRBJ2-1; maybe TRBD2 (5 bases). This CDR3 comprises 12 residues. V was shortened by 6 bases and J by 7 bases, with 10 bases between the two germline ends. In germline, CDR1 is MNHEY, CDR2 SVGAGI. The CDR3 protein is CASREGLNEQFF. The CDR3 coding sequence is TGTGCCAGCAGAGAGGGATTGAATGAGCAGTTCTTC.

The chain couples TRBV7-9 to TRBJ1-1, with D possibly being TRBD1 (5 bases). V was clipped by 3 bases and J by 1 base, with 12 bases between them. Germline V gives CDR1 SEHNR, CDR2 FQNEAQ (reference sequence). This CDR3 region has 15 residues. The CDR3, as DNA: TGTGCCAGCAGCTTCTTGGCAGGGCAGAACACTGAAGCTTTCTTT. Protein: CASSFLAGQNTEAFF. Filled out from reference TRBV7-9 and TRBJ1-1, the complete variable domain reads DTGVSQNPRHKITKRGQNVTFRCDPISEHNRLYWYRQTLGQGPEFLTYFQNEAQLEKSRLLSDRFSAERPKGSFSTLEIQRTEQGDSAMYLCASSFLAGQNTEAFFGQGTRLTVV.

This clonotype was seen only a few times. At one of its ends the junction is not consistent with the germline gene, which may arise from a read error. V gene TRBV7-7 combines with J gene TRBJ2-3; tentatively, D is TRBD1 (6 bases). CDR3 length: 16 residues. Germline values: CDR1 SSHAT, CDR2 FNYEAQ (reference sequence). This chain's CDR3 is CASSPRDTFPTDTQYF. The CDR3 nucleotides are TGTGCTAGCAGCCCCCGGGACACTTTTCCCACAGATACGCAGTATTTT.

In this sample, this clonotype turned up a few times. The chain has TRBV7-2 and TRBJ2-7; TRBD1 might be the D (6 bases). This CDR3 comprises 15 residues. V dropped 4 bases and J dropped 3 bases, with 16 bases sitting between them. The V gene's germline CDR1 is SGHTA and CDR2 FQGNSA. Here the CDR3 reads CASSSRWGPSYEQYF. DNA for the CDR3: TGTGCCAGCAGCTCCCGCTGGGGGCCAAGCTACGAGCAGTACTTC.

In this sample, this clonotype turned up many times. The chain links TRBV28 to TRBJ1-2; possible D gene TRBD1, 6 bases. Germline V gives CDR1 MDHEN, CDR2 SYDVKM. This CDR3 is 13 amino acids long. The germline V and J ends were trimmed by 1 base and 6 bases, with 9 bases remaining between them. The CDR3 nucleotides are TGTGCCAGCAGTTTATCGGGGGCGCATGGCTACACCTTC. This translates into CASSLSGAHGYTF.

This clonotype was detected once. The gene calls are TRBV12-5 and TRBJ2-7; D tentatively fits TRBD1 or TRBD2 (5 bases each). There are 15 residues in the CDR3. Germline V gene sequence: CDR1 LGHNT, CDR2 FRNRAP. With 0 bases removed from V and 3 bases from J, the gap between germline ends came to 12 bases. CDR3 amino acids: CASGLVRGLSYEQYF. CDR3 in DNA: TGTGCTAGTGGTTTGGTACGGGGCCTCAGCTACGAGCAGTACTTC.

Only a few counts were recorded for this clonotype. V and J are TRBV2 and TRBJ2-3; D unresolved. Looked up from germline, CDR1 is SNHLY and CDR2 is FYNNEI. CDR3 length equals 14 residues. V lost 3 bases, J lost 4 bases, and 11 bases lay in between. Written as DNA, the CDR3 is TGTGCCAGCAGTGATTCGGTACCGCCAGATACGCAGTATTTT. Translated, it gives CASSDSVPPDTQYF.

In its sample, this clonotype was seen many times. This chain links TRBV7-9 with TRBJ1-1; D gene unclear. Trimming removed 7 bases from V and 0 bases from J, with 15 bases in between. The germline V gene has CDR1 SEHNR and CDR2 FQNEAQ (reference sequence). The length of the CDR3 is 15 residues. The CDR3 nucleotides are TGTGCCAGCATCCTCCCAGGACTGATGAACACTGAAGCTTTCTTT. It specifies CASILPGLMNTEAFF. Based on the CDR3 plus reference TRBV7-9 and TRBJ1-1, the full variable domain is DTGVSQNPRHKITKRGQNVTFRCDPISEHNRLYWYRQTLGQGPEFLTYFQNEAQLEKSRLLSDRFSAERPKGSFSTLEIQRTEQGDSAMYLCASILPGLMNTEAFFGQGTRLTVV.

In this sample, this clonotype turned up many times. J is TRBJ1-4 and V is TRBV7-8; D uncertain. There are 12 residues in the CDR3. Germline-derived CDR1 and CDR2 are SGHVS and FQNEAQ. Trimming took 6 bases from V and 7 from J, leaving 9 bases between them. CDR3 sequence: CASRGRGEKLFF. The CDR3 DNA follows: TGTGCCAGCAGGGGGAGAGGTGAAAAACTGTTTTTT.

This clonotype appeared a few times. The CDR3 here is CASSPRDRTFYNSPLHF. For the CDR3, the DNA is TGTGCCAGCAGTCCCCGGGACAGAACTTTTTATAATTCACCCCTCCACTTT. J is TRBJ1-6 and V is TRBV28; 7 nucleotides align to TRBD1. The germline CDR1 and CDR2 sequences are MDHEN and SYDVKM. This CDR3 is 17 amino acids long. V was pared by 5 bases and J by 4 bases, with 11 bases of the junction left unmatched.

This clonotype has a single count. The CDR3 bases are TGTGCCAGCAGTTTATCGTATTCTGAGACCTCTGGAAACACCATATATTTT. Translated: CASSLSYSETSGNTIYF. The V gene is TRBV27, the J gene TRBJ1-3; no reliable D call. Germline V gene lookup returns CDR1 MNHEY and CDR2 SMNVEV (reference sequence). The ends were cut back, 0 bases at V and 0 bases at J, with 12 bases in the middle. The CDR3 runs 17 residues.

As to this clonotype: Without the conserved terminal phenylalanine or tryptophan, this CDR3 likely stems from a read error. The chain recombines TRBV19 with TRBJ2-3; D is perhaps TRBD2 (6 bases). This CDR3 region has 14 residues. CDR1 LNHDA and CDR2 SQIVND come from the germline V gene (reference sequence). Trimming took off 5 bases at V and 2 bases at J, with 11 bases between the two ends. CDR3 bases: TGTGCCAGTAGTCTAGCGTACCACACAGATACGCAGTATTAT. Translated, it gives CASSLAYHTDTQYY.

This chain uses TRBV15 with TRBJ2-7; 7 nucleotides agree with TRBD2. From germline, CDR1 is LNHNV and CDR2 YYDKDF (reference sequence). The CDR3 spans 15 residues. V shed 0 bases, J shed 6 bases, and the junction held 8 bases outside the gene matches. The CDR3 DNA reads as TGTGCCACCAGCAGAGATCTCGGACTAGGCGGCGAGCAGTACGTC. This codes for CATSRDLGLGGEQYV.

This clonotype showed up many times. The CDR3 coding sequence is TGTGCCAGCAGCACCCGCATAACAGGGGGCTCCTACAATGAGCAGTTCTTC. Its translation is CASSTRITGGSYNEQFF. The rearrangement links TRBV7-9 to TRBJ2-1, with TRBD1 identical over 8 bases. The germline gives CDR1 SEHNR, CDR2 FQNEAQ (reference sequence). The CDR3 runs to 17 residues. With 5 bases clipped from V and 0 bases from J, the junction kept 9 bases outside the gene matches.

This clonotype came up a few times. Here the CDR3 reads CASSYSGGYSDTQYF. The CDR3 DNA reads as TGTGCCAGCAGTTACTCGGGGGGATACTCAGATACGCAGTATTTT. The chain links TRBV6-5 to TRBJ2-3, with D possibly matching TRBD2 (6 bases). The V and J ends lost 0 bases and 4 bases respectively, with 11 bases between them. The CDR3 runs 15 residues. Germline V gene lookup returns CDR1 MNHEY and CDR2 SVGAGI.

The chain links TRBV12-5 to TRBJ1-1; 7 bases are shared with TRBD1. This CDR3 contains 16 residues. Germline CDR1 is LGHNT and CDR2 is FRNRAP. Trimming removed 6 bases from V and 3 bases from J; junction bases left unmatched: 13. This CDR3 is CASGTDRALSDTEAFF. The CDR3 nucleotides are TGTGCTAGTGGAACTGACAGGGCGCTATCGGACACTGAAGCTTTCTTT. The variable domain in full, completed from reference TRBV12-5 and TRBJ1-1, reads DARVTQTPRHKVTEMGQEVTMRCQPILGHNTVFWYRQTMMQGLELLAYFRNRAPLDDSGMPKDRFSAEMPDATLATLKIQPSEPRDSAVYFCASGTDRALSDTEAFFGQGTRLTVV.